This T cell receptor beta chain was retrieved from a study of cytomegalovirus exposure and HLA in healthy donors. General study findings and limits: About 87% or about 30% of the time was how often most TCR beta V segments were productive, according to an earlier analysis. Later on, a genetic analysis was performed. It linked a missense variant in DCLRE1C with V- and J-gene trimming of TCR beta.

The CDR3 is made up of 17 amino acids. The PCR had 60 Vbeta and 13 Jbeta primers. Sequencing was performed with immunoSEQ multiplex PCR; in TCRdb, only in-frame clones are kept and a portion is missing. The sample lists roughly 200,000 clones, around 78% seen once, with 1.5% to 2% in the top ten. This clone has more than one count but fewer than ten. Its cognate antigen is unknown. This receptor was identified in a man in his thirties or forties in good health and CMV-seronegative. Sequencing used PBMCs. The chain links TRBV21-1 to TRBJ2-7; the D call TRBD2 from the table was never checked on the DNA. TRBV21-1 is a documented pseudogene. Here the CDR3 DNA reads TGTGCCAGCAGCAAAGGGGTTATGGCAGCGGCCCCGTACGAGCAGTACTTC. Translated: CASSKGVMAAAPYEQYF.